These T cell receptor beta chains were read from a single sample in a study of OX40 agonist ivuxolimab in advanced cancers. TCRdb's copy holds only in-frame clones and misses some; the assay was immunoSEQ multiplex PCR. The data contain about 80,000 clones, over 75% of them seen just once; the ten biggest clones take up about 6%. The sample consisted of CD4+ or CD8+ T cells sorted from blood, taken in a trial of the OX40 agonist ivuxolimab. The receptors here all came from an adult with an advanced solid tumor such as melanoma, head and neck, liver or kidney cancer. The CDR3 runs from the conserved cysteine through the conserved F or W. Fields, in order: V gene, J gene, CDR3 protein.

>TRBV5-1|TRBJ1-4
CASSLGGLGGEKLFF
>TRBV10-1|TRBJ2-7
CATSRDSAGEQYF
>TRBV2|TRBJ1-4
CASSEEGATNEKLFF
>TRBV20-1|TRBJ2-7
CSARANTGQYF
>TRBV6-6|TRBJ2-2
CASSSPGLNTGELFF
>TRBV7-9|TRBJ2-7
CASALGDPYEQYF
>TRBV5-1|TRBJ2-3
CASSLRGGRSDTQYF
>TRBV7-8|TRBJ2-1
CASTSQGGNFSYNEQFF
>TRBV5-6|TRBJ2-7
CASSLATVYEQYF
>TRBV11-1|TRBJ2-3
CASSLLAGFTDTQYF
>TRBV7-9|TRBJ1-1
CASSLQGANTEAFF
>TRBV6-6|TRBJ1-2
CASKRPGGNYGYTF
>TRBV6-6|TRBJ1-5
CASRQGAGQPQHF
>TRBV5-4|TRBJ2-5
CASSSPSGDQETQYF
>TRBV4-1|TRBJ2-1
CASSQGNEQFF
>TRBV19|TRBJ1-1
CASSIDGNTEAFF
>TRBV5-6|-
CASSPTGESSYEQYF
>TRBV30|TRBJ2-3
CAWTSGRSSTDTQYF
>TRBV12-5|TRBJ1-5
CASGPGQVERPQHF
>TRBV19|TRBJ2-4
CASSAYPQVGEYIQYF
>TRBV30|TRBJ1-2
CAWSGTGGDYTF
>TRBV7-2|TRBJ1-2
CASSLDRGWMNGYTF
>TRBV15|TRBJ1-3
CATSRVGQVSGNTIYF
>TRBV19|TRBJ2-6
CASSKDTTGFGANVLTF
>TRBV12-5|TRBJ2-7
CASGPEPWQGNEQYF
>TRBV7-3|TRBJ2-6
CASSLGVRVGANVLTF
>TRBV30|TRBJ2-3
CAWSLAGGPVDTQYF
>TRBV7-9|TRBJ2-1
CALSQGTGVDEQFF
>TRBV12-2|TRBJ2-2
CASPPHITGELFF
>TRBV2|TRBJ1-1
CASRDMNTEAFF
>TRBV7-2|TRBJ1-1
CASSLVGLKNTEAFF
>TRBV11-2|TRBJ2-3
CASRSILTGTSGFFDTQYF
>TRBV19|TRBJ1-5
CASSIAAGGGQPQHF
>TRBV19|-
CASSIHSGRILHSYEQYF
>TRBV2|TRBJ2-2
CAAGGLAGDPWTGELFF
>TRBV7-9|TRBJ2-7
CASSLRAVGTGGENEQYF
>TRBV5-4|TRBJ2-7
CASSLAGGERGYEQYF
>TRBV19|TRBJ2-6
CASSIGVAGGANVLTF
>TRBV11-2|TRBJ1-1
CASSLFSRGNTEAFF
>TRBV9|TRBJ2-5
CASSASLGWETQYF
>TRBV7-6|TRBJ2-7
CASSLGRADEQYF
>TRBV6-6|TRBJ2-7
CASSYGRAIPYEQYF
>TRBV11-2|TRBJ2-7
CASSFFLNEQYF
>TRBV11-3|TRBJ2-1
CASSLRVAHNEQFF
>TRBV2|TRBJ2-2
CASSEDKFGTAFF
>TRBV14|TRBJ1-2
CASSQVHSSNYGYTF
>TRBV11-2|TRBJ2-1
CASSLEPTGVLGVF
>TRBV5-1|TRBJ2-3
CASSLAPLRGTDTQYF
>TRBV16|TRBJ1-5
CASSQFTEMSNQPQHF
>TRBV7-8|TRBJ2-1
CASSLEVTGVYSSYNEQFF
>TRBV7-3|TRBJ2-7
CASSLGPYGRDEQYF
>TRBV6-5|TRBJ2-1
CATGHYNEQFF
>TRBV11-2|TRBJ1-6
CASSSNPTTPLHF